The rows below give T cell receptor beta chains drawn from one sample of a study of shared clonotypes between healthy human individuals. Sequencing was performed with immunoSEQ multiplex PCR; in TCRdb, only in-frame clones are kept and a portion is missing. The repertoire consists of some 580,000 clones, with around 97% occurring once and the leading ten covering roughly 0.05%. Sample: naive CD4+ T cells sorted from blood. These receptors were taken from a woman younger than 45 in good health. The CDR3 runs from the conserved cysteine through the conserved F or W. A D gene is named only where the DNA matches it firmly. Expanded clones are given a class, and other clones once, few, many or no size at all.

clone_size j_call v_call d_call cdr3_aa cdr3_nt
. TRBJ1-5 TRBV6-6 . CANTPREATSNQPQHF TGTGCCAACACACCTAGGGAGGCGACTAGCAATCAGCCCCAGCATTTT
once TRBJ2-1 TRBV5-4 TRBD2 CASSPGLAGAYNEQFF TGTGCCAGCAGCCCCGGACTAGCGGGAGCCTACAATGAGCAGTTCTTC
. TRBJ2-7 TRBV28 TRBD2 CATTAGGSYEQYF TGTGCCACGACGGCGGGGGGGTCCTACGAGCAGTACTTC
. TRBJ2-5 TRBV29-1 . CSVVGSLSQGTQYF TGCAGCGTTGTCGGTTCGCTGTCTCAGGGGACCCAGTACTTC
once TRBJ2-5 TRBV27 . CASRTGKETQYF TGTGCCAGCAGAACAGGAAAAGAGACCCAGTACTTC
. TRBJ2-2 TRBV28 . CASSSGGDPGELFF TGTGCCAGCAGTTCAGGGGGGGACCCCGGGGAGCTGTTTTTT
. TRBJ2-6 TRBV9 . CASSVGGTGANVLTF TGTGCCAGCAGCGTAGGAGGGACCGGGGCCAACGTCCTGACTTTC
once TRBJ2-6 TRBV7-9 . CASAGAYTGANVLTF TGTGCCAGCGCGGGGGCCTACACTGGGGCCAACGTCCTGACTTTC
. TRBJ1-1 TRBV9 . CASSVAGGRDHTEAFF TGTGCCAGCAGCGTAGCGGGGGGGCGCGATCACACTGAAGCTTTCTTT
. TRBJ2-5 TRBV5-1 TRBD2 CASSPAEIAGGETQYF TGCGCCAGCAGCCCCGCCGAGATAGCGGGAGGGGAGACCCAGTACTTC
. TRBJ1-3 TRBV7-9 . CASSPMRYSWVKGNTIYF TGTGCCAGCAGCCCTATGAGGTATAGTTGGGTAAAAGGAAACACCATATATTTT
. TRBJ2-2 TRBV5-1 . CASSQAAGTVNTGELFF TGCGCCAGCAGCCAGGCGGCCGGGACGGTGAACACCGGGGAGCTGTTTTTT
. TRBJ1-1 TRBV7-9 . CASSGPTGNTEAFF TGTGCCAGCAGCGGACCGACAGGGAACACTGAAGCTTTCTTT
. TRBJ1-2 TRBV9 . CASSVGRGDYGYTF TGTGCCAGCAGCGTAGGTAGAGGGGACTATGGCTACACCTTC
. TRBJ1-2 TRBV2 . CASSERARTLYGYTF TGTGCCAGCAGTGAAAGGGCCAGGACCCTCTATGGCTACACCTTC
. TRBJ2-2 TRBV5-1 TRBD2 CASSFSSGSVTGELFF TGCGCCAGCAGCTTCTCTAGCGGGAGTGTGACCGGGGAGCTGTTTTTT
. TRBJ2-2 TRBV5-1 . CASSPLTSTGELFF TGCGCCAGCAGCCCCCTGACGAGCACCGGGGAGCTGTTTTTT
. TRBJ2-2 TRBV6-6 . CASSYKKTGELFF TGTGCCAGCAGTTATAAAAAGACCGGGGAGCTGTTTTTT
. TRBJ1-2 TRBV20-1 . CSARANFPPAF TGCAGTGCTAGAGCCAATTTCCCCCCCGCCTTC
. TRBJ2-1 TRBV14 . CASAWDSYNEQFF TGTGCCAGCGCGTGGGATTCCTACAATGAGCAGTTCTTC
. TRBJ2-1 TRBV25-1 TRBD2 CASSAYPAGGYNEQFF TGTGCCAGCAGTGCTTACCCAGCCGGGGGGTACAATGAGCAGTTCTTC
. TRBJ1-1 TRBV30 TRBD1 CAWSKQGFEAFF TGTGCCTGGAGTAAACAGGGGTTTGAAGCTTTCTTT
. TRBJ2-5 TRBV29-1 . CSVQSSRRRGQETQYF TGCAGCGTTCAAAGCAGCCGTCGGAGGGGCCAAGAGACCCAGTACTTC
. TRBJ2-5 TRBV5-1 . CASSPVGEETQYF TGCGCCAGCAGCCCGGTAGGGGAAGAGACCCAGTACTTC
. TRBJ1-3 TRBV5-1 . CASSLEGNSGNTIYF TGCGCCAGCAGCTTGGAGGGGAACTCTGGAAACACCATATATTTT
once TRBJ2-1 TRBV19 TRBD1 CASGQGIAEQFF TGTGCCAGTGGACAGGGTATTGCTGAGCAGTTCTTC
. TRBJ1-1 TRBV5-1 . CASSQDGRGTGTEAFF TGCGCCAGCAGCCAGGACGGTCGGGGGACTGGGACTGAAGCTTTCTTT
once TRBJ2-3 TRBV21-1 . CASSCLAGEPDTQYF TGTGCCAGCTCCTGCCTGGCGGGAGAGCCAGATACGCAGTATTTT
. TRBJ2-7 TRBV28 TRBD2 CASGVLGGSYEQYF TGTGCCAGCGGGGTGCTCGGCGGGAGCTACGAGCAGTACTTC
. TRBJ2-5 TRBV27 . CASRGRTSYQETQYF TGTGCCAGCAGGGGACGGACCAGCTACCAAGAGACCCAGTACTTC
. TRBJ2-1 TRBV11-2 . CASSYVREQFF TGTGCCAGCAGCTACGTCCGTGAGCAGTTCTTC
once TRBJ2-7 TRBV11-2 . CASSLELAGLYEQYF TGTGCCAGCAGCTTAGAGTTAGCAGGGTTATACGAGCAGTACTTC
. TRBJ1-5 TRBV5-1 TRBD1 CASREGAEDQPQHF TGCGCCAGCAGGGAGGGGGCGGAGGATCAGCCCCAGCATTTT
. TRBJ2-7 TRBV7-9 . CASSSSGQTYEQYF TGTGCCAGCAGCTCCTCAGGACAGACCTACGAGCAGTACTTC
. TRBJ2-7 TRBV27 . CASSLGPQAPYEQYF TGTGCCAGCAGTTTAGGGCCACAGGCCCCCTACGAGCAGTACTTC
. TRBJ2-3 TRBV7-9 . CASSLSTDTQYF TGTGCCAGCAGCTTATCCACAGATACGCAGTATTTT
. TRBJ1-2 TRBV7-8 . CASSGETGLWYGYTF TGTGCCAGCAGCGGAGAGACGGGATTATGGTATGGCTACACCTTC
. TRBJ2-1 TRBV6-5 TRBD1 CASSGQASSYNEQFF TGTGCCAGCAGCGGACAGGCGAGCTCCTACAATGAGCAGTTCTTC
. TRBJ2-7 TRBV4-1 . CASSLEQGSYEQYF TGCGCCAGCAGCCTAGAACAGGGAAGCTACGAGCAGTACTTC
. TRBJ1-5 TRBV7-4 . CASSLGCCGTNQPQHF TGTGCCAGCAGCTTAGGCTGTTGCGGAACGAATCAGCCCCAGCATTTT
. TRBJ2-2 TRBV9 . CASSGPRLGRSYSGELFF TGTGCCAGCAGCGGCCCCCGACTCGGCAGAAGTTATAGCGGGGAGCTGTTTTTT
. TRBJ1-1 TRBV6-1 TRBD1 CASSPQGAHITEAFF TGTGCCAGCAGTCCTCAGGGGGCGCATATCACTGAAGCTTTCTTT
. TRBJ2-7 TRBV7-9 . CASSSHGDHPWEQYF TGTGCCAGCAGCTCGCATGGCGATCACCCCTGGGAGCAGTACTTC